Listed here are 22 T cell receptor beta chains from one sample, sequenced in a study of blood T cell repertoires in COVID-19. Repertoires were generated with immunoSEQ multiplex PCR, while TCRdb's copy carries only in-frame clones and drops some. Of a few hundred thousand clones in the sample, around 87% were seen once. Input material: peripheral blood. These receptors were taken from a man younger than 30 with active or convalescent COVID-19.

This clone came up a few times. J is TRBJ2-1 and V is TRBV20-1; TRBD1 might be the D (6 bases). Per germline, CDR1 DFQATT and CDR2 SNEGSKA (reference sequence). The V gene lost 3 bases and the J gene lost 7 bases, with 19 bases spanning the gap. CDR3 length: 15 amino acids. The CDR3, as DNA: TGCAGTGCTAGTGCCCATTTAACAGGGCGGAATGAGCAGTTCTTC. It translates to CSASAHLTGRNEQFF.

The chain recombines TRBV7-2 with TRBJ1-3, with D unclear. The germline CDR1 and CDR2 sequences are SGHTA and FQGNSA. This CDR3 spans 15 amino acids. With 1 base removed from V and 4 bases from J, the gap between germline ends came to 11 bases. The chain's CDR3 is CASSLVYQAGNTIYF. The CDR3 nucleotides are TGTGCCAGCAGCTTAGTATACCAGGCCGGAAACACCATATATTTT.

The CDR3 loop is CASMPGLHNEQFF. The DNA of the CDR3 is TGTGCCAGCATGCCGGGACTTCACAATGAGCAGTTCTTC. J is TRBJ2-1 and V is TRBV6-5; D may be TRBD2 (6 bases). V was shortened by 7 bases and J by 5 bases, with 12 bases between the two germline ends. The CDR3 runs 13 residues. Germline-derived CDR1 and CDR2 are MNHEY and SVGAGI.

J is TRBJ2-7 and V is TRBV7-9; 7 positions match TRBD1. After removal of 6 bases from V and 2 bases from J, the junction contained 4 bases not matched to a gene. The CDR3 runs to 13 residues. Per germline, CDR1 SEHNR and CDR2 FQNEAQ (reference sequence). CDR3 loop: CASSSRGPYEQYF. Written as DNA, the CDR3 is TGTGCCAGCAGTTCAAGGGGGCCCTACGAGCAGTACTTC. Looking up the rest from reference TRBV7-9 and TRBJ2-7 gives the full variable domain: DTGVSQNPRHKITKRGQNVTFRCDPISEHNRLYWYRQTLGQGPEFLTYFQNEAQLEKSRLLSDRFSAERPKGSFSTLEIQRTEQGDSAMYLCASSSRGPYEQYFGPGTRLTVT.

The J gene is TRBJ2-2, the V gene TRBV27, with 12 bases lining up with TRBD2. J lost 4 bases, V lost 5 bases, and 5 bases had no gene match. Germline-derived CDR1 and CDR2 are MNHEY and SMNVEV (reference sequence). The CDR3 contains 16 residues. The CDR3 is CASSHLAGGFTGELFF. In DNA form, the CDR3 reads TGTGCCAGCAGTCACCTAGCGGGAGGGTTCACCGGGGAGCTGTTTTTT.

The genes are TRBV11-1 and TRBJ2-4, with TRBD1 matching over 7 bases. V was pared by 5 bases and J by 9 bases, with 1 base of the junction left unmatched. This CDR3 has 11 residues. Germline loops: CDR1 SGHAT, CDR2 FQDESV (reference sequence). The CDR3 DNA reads TGTGCCAGCAGCGCAGGGGGCATTCAGTACTTC. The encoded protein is CASSAGGIQYF.

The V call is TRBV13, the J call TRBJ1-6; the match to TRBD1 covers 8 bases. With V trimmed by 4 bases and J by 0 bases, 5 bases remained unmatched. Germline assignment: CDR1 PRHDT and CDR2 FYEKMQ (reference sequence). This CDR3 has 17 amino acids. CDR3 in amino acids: CASSSGQGRSYNSPLHF. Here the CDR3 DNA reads TGTGCCAGCAGCTCAGGACAGGGACGCTCCTATAATTCACCCCTCCACTTT. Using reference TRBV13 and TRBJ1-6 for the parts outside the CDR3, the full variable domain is AAGVIQSPRHLIKEKRETATLKCYPIPRHDTVYWYQQGPGQDPQFLISFYEKMQSDKGSIPDRFSAQQFSDYHSELNMSSLELGDSALYFCASSSGQGRSYNSPLHFGNGTRLTVT.

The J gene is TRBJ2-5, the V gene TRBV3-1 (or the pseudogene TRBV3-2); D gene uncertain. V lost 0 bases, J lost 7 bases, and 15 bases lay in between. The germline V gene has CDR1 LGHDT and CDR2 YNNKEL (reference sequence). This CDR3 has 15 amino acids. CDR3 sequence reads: CASSQDAAVPMTQYF. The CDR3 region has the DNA TGTGCCAGCAGCCAAGATGCGGCGGTACCGATGACCCAGTACTTC.

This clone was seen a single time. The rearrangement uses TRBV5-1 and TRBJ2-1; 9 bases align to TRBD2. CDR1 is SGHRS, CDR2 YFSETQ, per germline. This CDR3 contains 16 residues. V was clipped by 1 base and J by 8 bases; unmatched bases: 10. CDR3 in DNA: TGCGCCAGCAGCTTGTTAGCGGGAGCCCTTAGGGATGAGCAGTTCTTC. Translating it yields CASSLLAGALRDEQFF.

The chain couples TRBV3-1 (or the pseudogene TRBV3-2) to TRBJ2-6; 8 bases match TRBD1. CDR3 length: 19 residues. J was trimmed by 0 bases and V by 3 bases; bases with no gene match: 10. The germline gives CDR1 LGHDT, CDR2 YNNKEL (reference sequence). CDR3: CASSQWSVTGDSGANVLTF. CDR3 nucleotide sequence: TGTGCCAGCAGCCAGTGGTCGGTGACAGGGGACTCTGGGGCCAACGTCCTGACTTTC.

The CDR3 is CASSYPTGGTYGYTF. CDR3 coding DNA: TGTGCCAGCAGTTACCCGACAGGGGGCACCTATGGCTACACCTTC. The rearrangement uses TRBV6-2 or TRBV6-3 and TRBJ1-2; 10 bases map to TRBD1. CDR3 length: 15 residues. Germline loops: CDR1 MNHEY, CDR2 SVGEGT. The J segment lost 4 bases and the V segment lost 2 bases, leaving 4 bases of the junction unmatched.

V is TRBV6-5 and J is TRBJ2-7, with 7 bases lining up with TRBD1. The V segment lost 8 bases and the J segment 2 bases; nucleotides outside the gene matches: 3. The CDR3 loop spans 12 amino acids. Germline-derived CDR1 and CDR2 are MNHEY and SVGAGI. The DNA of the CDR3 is TGTGCCAGCGGGACAGACCCCTACGAGCAGTACTTC. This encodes CASGTDPYEQYF.

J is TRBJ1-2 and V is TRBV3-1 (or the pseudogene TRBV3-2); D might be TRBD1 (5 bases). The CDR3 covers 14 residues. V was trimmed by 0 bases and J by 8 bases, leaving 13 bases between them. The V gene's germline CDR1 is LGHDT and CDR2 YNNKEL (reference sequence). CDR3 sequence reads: CASSQDLSGHGYTF. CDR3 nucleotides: TGTGCCAGCAGCCAAGATCTCTCAGGGCACGGCTACACCTTC.

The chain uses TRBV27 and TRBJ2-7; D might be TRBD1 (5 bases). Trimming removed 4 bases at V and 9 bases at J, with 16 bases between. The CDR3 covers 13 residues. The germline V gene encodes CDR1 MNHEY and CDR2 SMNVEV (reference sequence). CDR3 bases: TGTGCCAGCAGTTGGACATTTGGGAAAGGGCAGTACTTC. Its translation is CASSWTFGKGQYF.

CDR3: CASSPKGPPGNTIYF. CDR3 in DNA: TGTGCCAGCAGCCCCAAGGGGCCACCCGGAAACACCATATATTTT. The rearrangement joins TRBV14 to TRBJ1-3; a weak D match, TRBD1 (5 bases). The CDR3 sequence is 15 residues long. Germline V CDR1 and CDR2: SGHDN, FVKESK. V lost 4 bases to trimming and J lost 4 bases, with 14 bases between them. The full variable domain, with the rest looked up from reference TRBV14 and TRBJ1-3, is EAGVTQFPSHSVIEKGQTVTLRCDPISGHDNLYWYRRVMGKEIKFLLHFVKESKQDESGMPNNRFLAERTGGTYSTLKVQPAELEDSGVYFCASSPKGPPGNTIYFGEGSWLTVV.

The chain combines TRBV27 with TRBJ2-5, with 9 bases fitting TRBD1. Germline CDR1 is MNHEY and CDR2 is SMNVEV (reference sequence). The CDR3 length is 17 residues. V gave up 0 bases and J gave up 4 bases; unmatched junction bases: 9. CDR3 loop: CASSLSSTGGMGETQYF. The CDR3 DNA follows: TGTGCCAGCAGTTTATCCTCGACAGGGGGAATGGGAGAGACCCAGTACTTC.

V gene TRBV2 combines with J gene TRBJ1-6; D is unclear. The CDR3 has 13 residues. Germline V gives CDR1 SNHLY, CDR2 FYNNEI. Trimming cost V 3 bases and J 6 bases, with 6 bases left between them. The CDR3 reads CASSDYSNSPLHF. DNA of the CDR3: TGTGCCAGCAGTGACTACAGTAATTCACCCCTCCACTTT.

CDR3 sequence reads: CASSPRYGETQYF. CDR3 nucleotide sequence: TGTGCCAGCTCACCACGATACGGGGAGACCCAGTACTTC. The chain carries TRBV18 and TRBJ2-5; no clear D gene. V was shortened by 1 base and J by 5 bases, with 8 bases between the two germline ends. Germline CDR1 reads KGHSH; CDR2 reads LQKENI. The CDR3 consists of 13 residues.

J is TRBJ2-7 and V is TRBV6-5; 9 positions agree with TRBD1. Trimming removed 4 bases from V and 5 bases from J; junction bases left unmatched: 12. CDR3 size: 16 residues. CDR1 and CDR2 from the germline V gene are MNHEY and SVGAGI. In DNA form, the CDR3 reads TGTGCCAGCAGTTCCACGACAGGGGGTTTTAGTAACGAGCAGTACTTC. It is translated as CASSSTTGGFSNEQYF.

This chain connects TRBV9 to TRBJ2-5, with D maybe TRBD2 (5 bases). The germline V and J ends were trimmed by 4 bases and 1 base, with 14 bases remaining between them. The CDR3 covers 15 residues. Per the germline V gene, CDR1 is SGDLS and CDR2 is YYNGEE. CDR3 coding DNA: TGTGCCAGCAGCCCCTTCGGGAATACCCAAGAGACCCAGTACTTC. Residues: CASSPFGNTQETQYF.

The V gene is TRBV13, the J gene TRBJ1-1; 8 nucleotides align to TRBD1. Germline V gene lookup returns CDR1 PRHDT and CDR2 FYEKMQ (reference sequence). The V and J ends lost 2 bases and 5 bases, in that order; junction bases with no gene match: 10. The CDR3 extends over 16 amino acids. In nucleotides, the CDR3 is TGTGCCAGCAGCTTATTCCAGGGGGCAATGCGGACTGAAGCTTTCTTT. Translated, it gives CASSLFQGAMRTEAFF.

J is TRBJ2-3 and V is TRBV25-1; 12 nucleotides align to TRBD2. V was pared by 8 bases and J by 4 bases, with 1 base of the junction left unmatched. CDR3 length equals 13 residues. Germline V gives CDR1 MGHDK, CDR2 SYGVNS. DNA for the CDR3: TGTGCCAGCCGACTAGCGGGAGCAGATACGCAGTATTTT. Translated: CASRLAGADTQYF.